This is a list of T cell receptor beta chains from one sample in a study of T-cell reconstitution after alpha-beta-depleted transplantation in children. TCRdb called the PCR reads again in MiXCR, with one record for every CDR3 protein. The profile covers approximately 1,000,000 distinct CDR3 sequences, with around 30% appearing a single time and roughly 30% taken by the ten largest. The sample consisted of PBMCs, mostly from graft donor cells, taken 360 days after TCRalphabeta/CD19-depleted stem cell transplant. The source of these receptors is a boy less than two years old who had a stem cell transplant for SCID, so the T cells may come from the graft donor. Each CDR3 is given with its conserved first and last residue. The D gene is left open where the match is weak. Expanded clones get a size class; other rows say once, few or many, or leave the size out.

CDR3 protein: CASSLGTVLLGYEQYF; CDR3 DNA: TGTGCCAGCAGTCTCGGGACAGTTCTTTTGGGGTACGAGCAGTACTTC; J gene: TRBJ2-7; V gene: TRBV12-3/TRBV12-4; D gene: TRBD1; clone size: few
CDR3 protein: CASSIGNLIAKNIQYF; CDR3 DNA: TGTGCCAGTAGTATTGGAAACTTAATAGCCAAAAACATTCAGTACTTC; J gene: TRBJ2-4; V gene: TRBV19; D gene: NA; clone size: NA
CDR3 protein: CASSISGVVMNTEAFF; CDR3 DNA: TGTGCCAGTAGTATCTCAGGGGTCGTAATGAACACTGAAGCTTTCTTT; J gene: TRBJ1-1; V gene: TRBV19; D gene: NA; clone size: NA
CDR3 protein: CASSLAGGGMYQETQYF; CDR3 DNA: TGTGCCAGCAGCTTGGCTGGCGGGGGAATGTACCAAGAGACCCAGTACTTC; J gene: TRBJ2-5; V gene: TRBV5-8; D gene: TRBD2; clone size: few
CDR3 protein: CSASSIVNEQFF; CDR3 DNA: TGCAGTGCTAGTTCCATCGTCAATGAGCAGTTCTTC; J gene: TRBJ2-1; V gene: TRBV20-1; D gene: NA; clone size: few
CDR3 protein: CASSLEGPVPYEQYF; CDR3 DNA: TGCGCCAGCAGCTTGGAAGGTCCAGTCCCCTACGAGCAGTACTTC; J gene: TRBJ2-7; V gene: TRBV5-1; D gene: NA; clone size: NA
CDR3 protein: CSARTGGGYNEQFF; CDR3 DNA: TGCAGCGCCCGGACAGGGGGCGGGTACAATGAGCAGTTCTTC; J gene: TRBJ2-1; V gene: TRBV29-1; D gene: TRBD1; clone size: NA
CDR3 protein: CATSTTTSGTYEQYF; CDR3 DNA: TGTGCCACCAGCACCACGACTAGCGGGACCTACGAGCAGTACTTC; J gene: TRBJ2-7; V gene: TRBV15; D gene: TRBD2; clone size: NA
CDR3 protein: CASSPTAGFRDEQFF; CDR3 DNA: TGCGCCAGCAGCCCCACGGCGGGGTTCAGGGATGAGCAGTTCTTC; J gene: TRBJ2-1; V gene: TRBV5-1; D gene: NA; clone size: NA
CDR3 protein: CASSLPSGGRNTGELFF; CDR3 DNA: TGCGCCAGCAGCTTACCATCGGGGGGCAGGAACACCGGGGAGCTGTTTTTT; J gene: TRBJ2-2; V gene: TRBV5-1; D gene: NA; clone size: NA
CDR3 protein: CSASPGVSGANVLTF; CDR3 DNA: TGCAGTGCTTCCCCAGGGGTTTCTGGGGCCAACGTCCTGACTTTC; J gene: TRBJ2-6; V gene: TRBV20-1; D gene: NA; clone size: NA
CDR3 protein: CSATDRNTEAFF; CDR3 DNA: TGCAGTGCAACGGACAGGAACACTGAAGCTTTCTTT; J gene: TRBJ1-1; V gene: TRBV20-1; D gene: NA; clone size: few
CDR3 protein: CASTFRSGANVLTF; CDR3 DNA: TGTGCCAGCACTTTTAGGTCTGGGGCCAACGTCCTGACTTTC; J gene: TRBJ2-6; V gene: TRBV12-3/TRBV12-4; D gene: NA; clone size: NA